The T cell receptor (beta chain) under discussion was sequenced for a study of cytomegalovirus exposure and HLA in healthy donors. Study-wide results and limits: The authors enumerated some 170 TCR beta chains as linked to cytomegalovirus. Most subjects had HLA-A and HLA-B alleles reportedly predicted accurately by TCR beta sequences. CMV serostatus was the sole immune exposure data available.

Donors sampled were nominally healthy, though unrecorded immune exposures were likely. The CDR3 is made up of 14 amino acids. V lost 1 base and J 2 bases, leaving 7 bases between the germline ends. The germline gives CDR1 SGHAT, CDR2 FQNNGV. 13 Jbeta primers and 60 Vbeta primers were used for the PCR. TCRdb's copy holds only in-frame clones and misses some; the assay was immunoSEQ multiplex PCR. The repertoire holds some 90,000 clones, with 65% to 80% as singletons. A note on this clone: Antigen: not known.

The origin of this receptor is a female donor in good health and CMV-seropositive. V gene TRBV11-2 combines with J gene TRBJ2-3, with no clear D. Sequencing was done on a sample of PBMCs. The CDR3 DNA reads as TGTGCCAGCAGCTTAGGCAGACTCACAGATACGCAGTATTTT. Translated: CASSLGRLTDTQYF.